A single sample is the source of the 27 T cell receptor beta chains below, sequenced in a study of immune heterogeneity within non-small cell lung tumors. Genomic DNA from bulk tumor acted as the template, and around 0.55 ug was loaded per sample. Biopsies that were spaced far apart were taken, several per primary tumor, during surgery. The cohort was untreated, with newly diagnosed non-small cell lung cancer undergoing curative surgery. A multiplex PCR containing 32 V primers and 13 J primers was used to amplify TCR beta CDR3. TCRdb reprocessed the multiplex PCR reads via MiXCR and lists one record per CDR3 protein. The sample lists about 22,000 distinct CDR3 sequences; around 26% were seen once. The sample was lung tumor tissue. The receptors shown here come from a man aged 40-55 years with non-small cell lung cancer.

This clonotype was detected ten times or more. The rearrangement uses TRBV6-1 and TRBJ2-3; D might be TRBD1 or TRBD2, each matching 5 bases. This CDR3 comprises 13 residues. Germline CDR1 reads MNHNS; CDR2 reads SASEGT. Trimming removed 7 bases at V and 0 bases at J, with 8 bases between. The CDR3 DNA reads TGTGCCAGCACCCGGGACAGCACAGATACGCAGTATTTT. Its protein is CASTRDSTDTQYF.

The chain couples TRBV7-9 to TRBJ1-1, with a tentative D call TRBD1 (5 bases). Germline V gene data show CDR1 as SEHNR and CDR2 as FQNEAQ (reference sequence). Trimming took off 7 bases at V and 1 base at J, with 10 bases between the two ends. The CDR3 is 13 amino acids. The CDR3 DNA follows: TGTGCCAGCACCCTCGGGGGGAACACTGAAGCTTTCTTT. It yields the protein CASTLGGNTEAFF.

This clonotype is labeled medium-sized (0.01 to 0.1%). At one end the junction does not follow the germline gene, possibly because of a read error. This chain links TRBV5-1 with TRBJ2-7, with D unclear. The length of the CDR3 is 13 residues. Germline V gene lookup returns CDR1 SGHRS and CDR2 YFSETQ. The CDR3 loop reads CASSLNPTGNPIF. CDR3 nucleotides: TGCGCCAGCAGCTTGAACCCCACGGGTAATCCGATCTTC. The full variable domain, its missing parts supplied by reference TRBV5-1 and TRBJ2-7, is KAGVTQTPRYLIKTRGQQVTLSCSPISGHRSVSWYQQTPGQGLQFLFEYFSETQRNKGNFPGRFSGRQFSNSRSEMNVSTLELGDSALYLCASSLNPTGNPIFGPGTRLTVT.

This clonotype turned up a few times. The chain employs TRBV11-3 and TRBJ1-1, with TRBD1 as a possible D gene (6 bases). Deletions cut 3 bases from V and 10 bases from J, with 15 bases between. Germline V gene sequence: CDR1 SGHNT, CDR2 YENEEA. This CDR3 has 13 amino acids. The CDR3 loop is CASSLNRQALAFF. For the CDR3, the DNA is TGTGCCAGCAGCTTGAACCGACAGGCGCTAGCTTTCTTT.

With respect to this clonotype: A much larger clone lies one base from this, so it may be a read error. The chain combines TRBV5-1 with TRBJ2-7; possibly TRBD2 for D (6 bases). Germline CDR1 and CDR2: SGHRS and YFSETQ. The CDR3 contains 15 residues. In DNA form, the CDR3 reads TGCGACAGCAGCTTGGCTGGCGGGACTTATGGCGAGCAGTACTTC. Amino acids: CDSSLAGGTYGEQYF. The full variable domain, with the rest looked up from reference TRBV5-1 and TRBJ2-7, is KAGVTQTPRYLIKTRGQQVTLSCSPISGHRSVSWYQQTPGQGLQFLFEYFSETQRNKGNFPGRFSGRQFSNSRSEMNVSTLELGDSALYLCDSSLAGGTYGEQYFGPGTRLTVT.

This chain joins TRBV5-8 and TRBJ2-1; possible D gene TRBD2, 6 bases. Trimming shortened V by 4 bases and J by 6 bases, and 20 bases separated the two germline ends. Germline V CDR1 and CDR2: SGHTS, YDEGEE. The CDR3 length is 16 residues. CDR3 loop: CASSSFIRRDSNEQFF. Written as DNA, the CDR3 is TGTGCCAGCAGCAGCTTCATTAGACGGGACTCCAATGAGCAGTTCTTC.

This clonotype was counted at least ten times. Here the CDR3 reads CASSLAGVRVHEQYF. In DNA, the CDR3 is TGTGCCAGCAGCTTAGCGGGAGTCAGGGTACACGAGCAGTACTTC. The V call is TRBV11-2, the J call TRBJ2-7; possible D gene TRBD2, 6 bases. V shed 1 base and J shed 5 bases, with 15 bases lying between them. Looked up from germline, CDR1 is SGHAT and CDR2 is FQNNGV. The CDR3 is 15 amino acids.

This clonotype has only a few counts. The V and J genes are TRBV2 and TRBJ1-5; 7 bases align to TRBD1. With V trimmed by 7 bases and J by 0 bases, 3 bases remained unmatched. The germline V gene encodes CDR1 SNHLY and CDR2 FYNNEI. The CDR3 runs 14 residues. The CDR3 region has the DNA TGTGCCAGCACCCGGGACAGTAGCAATCAGCCCCAGCATTTT. It is translated as CASTRDSSNQPQHF.

The V call is TRBV19, the J call TRBJ2-1, with a weak D call TRBD2 (5 bases). V lost 3 bases to trimming and J lost 5 bases, with 11 bases between them. This CDR3 spans 14 amino acids. Per germline, CDR1 LNHDA and CDR2 SQIVND (reference sequence). The CDR3 coding sequence is TGTGCCAGTAGTATTGTGGGGAGAAACAATGAGCAGTTCTTC. This sequence encodes CASSIVGRNNEQFF. The whole variable domain, remainder taken from reference TRBV19 and TRBJ2-1, is DGGITQSPKYLFRKEGQNVTLSCEQNLNHDAMYWYRQDPGQGLRLIYYSQIVNDFQKGDIAEGYSVSREKKESFPLTVTSAQKNPTAFYLCASSIVGRNNEQFFGPGTRLTVL.

The V and J genes are TRBV20-1 and TRBJ2-1; weak D call: TRBD2 (7 bases). Trimming cost V 3 bases and J 5 bases, with 17 bases left between them. The CDR3 is made up of 15 amino acids. Germline V gene data show CDR1 as DFQATT and CDR2 as SNEGSKA (reference sequence). The CDR3 nucleotides read TGCAGTGCTAGGGGGTGGGGGGGGCCGAACAATGAGCAGTTCTTC. The encoded protein is CSARGWGGPNNEQFF.

A note on this clonotype: It may be a read error: a sequence one base away is much more abundant. The chain joins TRBV20-1 to TRBJ2-7, with 7 positions matching TRBD2. The CDR3 extends over 13 amino acids. CDR1 DFQATT and CDR2 SNEGSKA come from the germline V gene (reference sequence). CDR3 sequence reads: CSATEREAYEHYF. CDR3 DNA sequence: TGCAGTGCTACCGAGCGGGAAGCTTACGAGCATTACTTC.

Remarks on this clonotype: This may stem from a read error, because a much larger clone lies one nucleotide away. The V gene is TRBV4-1, the J gene TRBJ1-5; 11 bases are a match to TRBD1. There are 17 residues in the CDR3. Germline assignment: CDR1 MGHRA and CDR2 YSYEKL. CDR3 loop: CARSQGTGGWGNQPQHF. CDR3 bases: TGCGCCCGCAGCCAAGGGACAGGGGGTTGGGGCAATCAGCCCCAGCATTTT.

By its share, this clonotype is medium-sized. The gene calls are TRBV5-1 and TRBJ1-2; 8 bases map to TRBD1. V was pared by 3 bases and J by 4 bases, with 8 bases of the junction left unmatched. This CDR3 contains 15 residues. The germline V gene encodes CDR1 SGHRS and CDR2 YFSETQ. CDR3: CASSSTGTGLYGYTF. CDR3 nucleotide sequence: TGCGCCAGCAGCTCGACCGGGACAGGTCTCTATGGCTACACCTTC.

Note on this clonotype: The germline gene is not matched at one end of the junction; a read error may be the cause. V gene TRBV27 combines with J gene TRBJ1-1; 8 bases fit TRBD1. Germline V CDR1 and CDR2: MNHEY, SMNVEV (reference sequence). The CDR3 covers 16 residues. This CDR3 reads CASSLYPGGVNTESFF. Here the CDR3 DNA reads TGTGCCAGCAGTTTATACCCAGGGGGCGTAAACACTGAATCTTTCTTT.

The V call is TRBV12-3 or TRBV12-4, the J call TRBJ1-5, with D perhaps TRBD1 (6 bases). Trimming removed 3 bases from V and 12 bases from J, with 21 bases in between. The CDR3 sequence is 15 residues long. This chain's CDR3 is CASSLGAFGVQNQHF. CDR3 coding DNA: TGTGCCAGCAGTTTGGGGGCCTTCGGGGTTCAGAACCAGCATTTT.

In the case of this clonotype: A clone one base away is much larger, so this may be a read error. The V and J genes are TRBV7-3 and TRBJ2-7; D unclear. The CDR3 consists of 13 residues. Germline CDR1 and CDR2: SGHTA and FQGTGA. The CDR3, as DNA: TGTGCCACCAGCTTAAACGTTGGGAACGAGCAGTACTTC. It yields the protein CATSLNVGNEQYF.

This clonotype was detected a few times. The gene calls are TRBV7-8 and TRBJ2-5; D tentatively fits TRBD1 or TRBD2 (6 bases each). This CDR3 region has 14 residues. V lost 5 bases and J lost 4, with 14 bases in between. The germline V gene encodes CDR1 SGHVS and CDR2 FQNEAQ. The CDR3 is CASSPRGLRETQYF. The CDR3 DNA reads TGTGCCAGCAGCCCCCGGGGGCTACGAGAGACCCAGTACTTC.

Concerning this clonotype itself: A much bigger clone sits one base away, suggesting this may be a read error. The chain employs TRBV20-1 and TRBJ1-1; perhaps TRBD1 as D (5 bases). The CDR3 is 13 residues long. V lost 4 bases to trimming and J lost 2 bases, with 11 bases between them. CDR1 and CDR2 from the germline V gene are DFQATT and SNEGSKA (reference sequence). The CDR3 is CSATQTENTEAFF. The CDR3 bases are TGCAGTGCTACCCAGACAGAAAACACTGAAGCTTTCTTT.

This clonotype was detected a few times. This sequence joins TRBV5-1 and TRBJ2-1; 10 bases match TRBD2. Germline V CDR1 and CDR2: SGHRS, YFSETQ. Germline trimming cut 4 bases from V and 0 bases from J; bases unmatched to any gene: 7. The CDR3 sequence is 17 residues long. In nucleotides, the CDR3 is TGCGCCAGCAGCACCCGGACTAGCGGATTCTCCTACAATGAGCAGTTCTTC. Protein product: CASSTRTSGFSYNEQFF.

As regards this clonotype: This sequence may be a read error, since a much larger clone differs from it by one base. V usage is TRBV27 and J usage is TRBJ1-6, with D possibly being TRBD1 (5 bases). CDR3 length: 12 residues. Trimming removed 6 bases at V and 9 bases at J, with 9 bases between. CDR1 MNHEY and CDR2 SMNVEV come from the germline V gene (reference sequence). The CDR3 nucleotides read TGTGCCAGCAGAGGGGTGGGTTCACCCCTCCACTTT. Its protein is CASRGVGSPLHF.

Turning to this clonotype: Likely a read error: the CDR3 ends without its conserved phenylalanine or tryptophan. The chain is built from TRBV15 and TRBJ1-1, with unresolved D. Germline CDR1 reads LNHNV; CDR2 reads YYDKDF (reference sequence). The CDR3 is 13 amino acids. The V end lost 3 bases, the J end lost 5 bases, and 10 bases lay between the germline ends. CDR3 region: CATSSQAETEAFS. The CDR3 DNA follows: TGTGCCACCAGCAGCCAGGCTGAAACTGAAGCTTTCTCT.

This clonotype was counted only a few times. This rearrangement joins TRBV20-1 to TRBJ1-1; 7 nucleotides match TRBD1. CDR1 is DFQATT and CDR2 is SNEGSKA in the germline V gene (reference sequence). With 6 bases clipped from V and 4 bases from J, the junction kept 11 bases outside the gene matches. The CDR3 loop spans 14 amino acids. This CDR3 reads CSAARTGGGTEAFF. DNA for the CDR3: TGCAGTGCAGCTCGGACAGGAGGTGGCACTGAAGCTTTCTTT.

By sample fraction, this clonotype is medium-sized. J is TRBJ2-7 and V is TRBV20-1, with 8 bases lining up with TRBD2. Germline-derived CDR1 and CDR2 are DFQATT and SNEGSKA (reference sequence). The CDR3 is 15 amino acids. V shed 0 bases and J 2 bases; nucleotides not matched to a gene: 6. CDR3: CSAREGLGRAYEQYF. DNA for the CDR3: TGCAGTGCTAGAGAGGGACTAGGACGCGCCTACGAGCAGTACTTC.

The sample holds many counts of this clonotype. The V and J genes are TRBV6-4 and TRBJ1-1; D is unclear. The CDR3 loop spans 14 amino acids. V lost 0 bases and J lost 1, with 6 bases in between. Germline V gene data show CDR1 as MRHNA and CDR2 as SNTAGT. This CDR3 is CASSDSSKNTEAFF. The CDR3 region has the DNA TGTGCCAGCAGTGACTCTAGCAAGAACACTGAAGCTTTCTTT.

This clonotype was counted a few times. This chain connects TRBV10-3 to TRBJ2-4; 7 nucleotides agree with TRBD1. Germline trimming cut 10 bases from V and 5 bases from J; bases unmatched to any gene: 8. CDR1 and CDR2 (germline): ENHRY, SYGVKD. The CDR3 is 13 residues long. The chain's CDR3 is CATGQAGENIQYF. CDR3 sequence (DNA): TGTGCCACAGGACAGGCTGGGGAAAACATTCAGTACTTC.

This clonotype was observed a handful of times. This chain connects TRBV14 to TRBJ2-7; D possibly corresponds to TRBD1 (5 bases). V dropped 3 bases and J dropped 6 bases, with 15 bases sitting between them. CDR3 length: 14 amino acids. CDR1 and CDR2 (germline): SGHDN, FVKESK. This CDR3 is CASSHTQGRFEQYF. The CDR3 DNA is TGTGCCAGCAGCCATACCCAGGGTCGGTTCGAGCAGTACTTC.

This clonotype appeared a few times. V is TRBV5-5 and J is TRBJ2-5, with D possibly being TRBD1 (6 bases). V lost 0 bases, J lost 6 bases, and 9 bases lay in between. The V gene's germline CDR1 is SGHKS and CDR2 YYEKEE (reference sequence). The CDR3 consists of 13 residues. This chain's CDR3 is CASSLARDKTQYF. In DNA form, the CDR3 reads TGTGCCAGCAGCTTGGCCAGGGACAAGACCCAGTACTTC.